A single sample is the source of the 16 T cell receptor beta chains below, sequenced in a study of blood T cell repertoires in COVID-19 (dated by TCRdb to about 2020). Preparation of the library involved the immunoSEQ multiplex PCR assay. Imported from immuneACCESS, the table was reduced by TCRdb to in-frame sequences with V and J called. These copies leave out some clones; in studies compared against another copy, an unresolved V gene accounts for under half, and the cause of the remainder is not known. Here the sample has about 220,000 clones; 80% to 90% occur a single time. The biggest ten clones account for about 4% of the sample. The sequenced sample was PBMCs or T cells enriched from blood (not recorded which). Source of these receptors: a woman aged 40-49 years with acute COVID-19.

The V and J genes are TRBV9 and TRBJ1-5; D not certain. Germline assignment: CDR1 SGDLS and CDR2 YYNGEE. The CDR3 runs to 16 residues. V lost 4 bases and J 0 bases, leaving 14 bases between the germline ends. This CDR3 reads CASSPGVGISNQPQHF. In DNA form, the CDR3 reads TGTGCCAGCAGCCCCGGGGTGGGGATTAGCAATCAGCCCCAGCATTTT.

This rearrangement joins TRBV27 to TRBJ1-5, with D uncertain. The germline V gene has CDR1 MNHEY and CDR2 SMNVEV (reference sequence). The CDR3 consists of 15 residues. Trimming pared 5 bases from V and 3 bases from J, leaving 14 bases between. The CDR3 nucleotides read TGTGCCAGCAGTCCAGGTGGGCTGGTCAATCAGCCCCAGCATTTT. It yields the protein CASSPGGLVNQPQHF.

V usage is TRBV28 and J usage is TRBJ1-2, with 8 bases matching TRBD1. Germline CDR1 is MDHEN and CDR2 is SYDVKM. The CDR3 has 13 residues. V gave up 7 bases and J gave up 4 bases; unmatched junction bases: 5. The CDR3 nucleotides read TGTGCCAGCACGGGAGGACAGGGCTATGGCTACACCTTC. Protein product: CASTGGQGYGYTF.

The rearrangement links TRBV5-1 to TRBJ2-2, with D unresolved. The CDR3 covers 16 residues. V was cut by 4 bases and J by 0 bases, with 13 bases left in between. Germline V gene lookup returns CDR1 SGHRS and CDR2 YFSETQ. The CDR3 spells CASSTTLSANTGELFF. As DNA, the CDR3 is TGCGCCAGCAGCACAACCCTCTCCGCGAACACCGGGGAGCTGTTTTTT.

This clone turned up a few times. The CDR3 loop reads CASSPDRGRAGELFF. Here the CDR3 DNA reads TGTGCCAGCAGCCCGGACAGGGGGCGGGCCGGGGAGCTGTTTTTT. This chain links TRBV25-1 with TRBJ2-2, with 11 positions matching TRBD1. The length of the CDR3 is 15 residues. V shed 6 bases, J shed 6 bases, and the junction held 6 bases outside the gene matches. Germline-derived CDR1 and CDR2 are MGHDK and SYGVNS.

The CDR3 bases are TGTGCCAGCAGTGCCACACCGCAGGGTGAAGCTTTCTTT. Translated, it gives CASSATPQGEAFF. The V and J genes are TRBV6-4 and TRBJ1-1; D might be TRBD1 (5 bases). The CDR3 is 13 residues long. The V end was cut by 4 bases, the J end by 7 bases, with 13 bases between. From germline, CDR1 is MRHNA and CDR2 SNTAGT.

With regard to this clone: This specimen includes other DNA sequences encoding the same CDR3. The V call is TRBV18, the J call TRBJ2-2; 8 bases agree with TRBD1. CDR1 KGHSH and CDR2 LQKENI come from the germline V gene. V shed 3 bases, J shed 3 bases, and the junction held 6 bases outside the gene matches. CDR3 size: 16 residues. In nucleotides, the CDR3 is TGTGCCAGCTCACCGGGGACAGGAGGAGACACCGGGGAGCTGTTTTTT. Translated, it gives CASSPGTGGDTGELFF.

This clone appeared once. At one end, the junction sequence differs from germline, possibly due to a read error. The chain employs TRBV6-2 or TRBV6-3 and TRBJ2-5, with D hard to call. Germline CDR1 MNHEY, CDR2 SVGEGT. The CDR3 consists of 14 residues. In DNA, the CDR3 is TGTGCCAGCAGTTACTTCGCGATCCAAGAGGCCCAGTACTTC. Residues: CASSYFAIQEAQYF.

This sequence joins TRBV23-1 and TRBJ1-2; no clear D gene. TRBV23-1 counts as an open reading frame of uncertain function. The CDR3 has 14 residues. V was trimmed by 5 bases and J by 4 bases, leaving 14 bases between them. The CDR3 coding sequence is TGCGCCAGCAGTAAAACCGCTCTGGCCTATGGCTACACCTTC. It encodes CASSKTALAYGYTF.

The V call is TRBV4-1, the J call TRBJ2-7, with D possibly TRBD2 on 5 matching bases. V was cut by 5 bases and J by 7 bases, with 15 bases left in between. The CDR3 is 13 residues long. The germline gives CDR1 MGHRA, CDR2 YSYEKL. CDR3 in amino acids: CASSSGEGYEQYF. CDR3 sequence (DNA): TGCGCCAGCAGCTCCGGGGAAGGGTATGAGCAGTACTTC.

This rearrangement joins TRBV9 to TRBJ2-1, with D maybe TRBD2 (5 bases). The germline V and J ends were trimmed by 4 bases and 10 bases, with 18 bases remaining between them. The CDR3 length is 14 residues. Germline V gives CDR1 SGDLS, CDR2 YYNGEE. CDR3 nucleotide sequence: TGTGCCAGCAGCCCCCGGGGTAGGGCCGGGGAGCAGTTCTTC. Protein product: CASSPRGRAGEQFF.

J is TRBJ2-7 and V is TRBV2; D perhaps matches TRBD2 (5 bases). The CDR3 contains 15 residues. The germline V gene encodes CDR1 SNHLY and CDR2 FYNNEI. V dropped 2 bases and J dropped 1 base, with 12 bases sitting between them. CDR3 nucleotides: TGTGCCAGCAGTGAATCTGGGTCGGGGTCCTACGAGCAGTACTTC. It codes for CASSESGSGSYEQYF. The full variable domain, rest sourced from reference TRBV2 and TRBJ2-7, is EPEVTQTPSHQVTQMGQEVILRCVPISNHLYFYWYRQILGQKVEFLVSFYNNEISEKSEIFDDQFSVERPDGSNFTLKIRSTKLEDSAMYFCASSESGSGSYEQYFGPGTRLTVT.

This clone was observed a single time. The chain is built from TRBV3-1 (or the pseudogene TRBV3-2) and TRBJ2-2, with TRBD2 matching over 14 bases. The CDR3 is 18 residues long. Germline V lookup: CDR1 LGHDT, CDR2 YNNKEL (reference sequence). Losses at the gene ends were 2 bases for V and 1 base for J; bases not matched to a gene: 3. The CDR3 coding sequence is TGTGCCAGCAGCCAATACGGGACTAGCGGGGGGAACACCGGGGAGCTGTTTTTT. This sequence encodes CASSQYGTSGGNTGELFF.

The DNA of the CDR3 is TGCAGTGCCCGTGACAGGATTAAACTGTTTTTT. Its translation: CSARDRIKLFF. The chain is built from TRBV20-1 and TRBJ1-4; possible D gene TRBD1, 6 bases. This CDR3 region has 11 residues. Germline V gene lookup returns CDR1 DFQATT and CDR2 SNEGSKA (reference sequence). Trimming took off 6 bases at V and 11 bases at J, with 13 bases between the two ends.

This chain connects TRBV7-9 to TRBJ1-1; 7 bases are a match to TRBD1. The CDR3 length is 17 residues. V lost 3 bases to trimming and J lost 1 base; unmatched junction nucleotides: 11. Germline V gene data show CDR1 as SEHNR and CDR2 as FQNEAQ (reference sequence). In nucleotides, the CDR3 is TGTGCCAGCAGCTTCCGACACAGGGGCCGGGCGAACACTGAAGCTTTCTTT. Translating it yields CASSFRHRGRANTEAFF.

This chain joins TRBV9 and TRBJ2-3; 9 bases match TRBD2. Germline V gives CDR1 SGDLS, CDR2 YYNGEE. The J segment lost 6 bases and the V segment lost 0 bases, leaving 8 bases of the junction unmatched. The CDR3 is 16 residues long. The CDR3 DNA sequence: TGTGCCAGCAGCGTAGCTACGCGGGGGGGCCGGGATACGCAGTATTTT. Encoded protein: CASSVATRGGRDTQYF.